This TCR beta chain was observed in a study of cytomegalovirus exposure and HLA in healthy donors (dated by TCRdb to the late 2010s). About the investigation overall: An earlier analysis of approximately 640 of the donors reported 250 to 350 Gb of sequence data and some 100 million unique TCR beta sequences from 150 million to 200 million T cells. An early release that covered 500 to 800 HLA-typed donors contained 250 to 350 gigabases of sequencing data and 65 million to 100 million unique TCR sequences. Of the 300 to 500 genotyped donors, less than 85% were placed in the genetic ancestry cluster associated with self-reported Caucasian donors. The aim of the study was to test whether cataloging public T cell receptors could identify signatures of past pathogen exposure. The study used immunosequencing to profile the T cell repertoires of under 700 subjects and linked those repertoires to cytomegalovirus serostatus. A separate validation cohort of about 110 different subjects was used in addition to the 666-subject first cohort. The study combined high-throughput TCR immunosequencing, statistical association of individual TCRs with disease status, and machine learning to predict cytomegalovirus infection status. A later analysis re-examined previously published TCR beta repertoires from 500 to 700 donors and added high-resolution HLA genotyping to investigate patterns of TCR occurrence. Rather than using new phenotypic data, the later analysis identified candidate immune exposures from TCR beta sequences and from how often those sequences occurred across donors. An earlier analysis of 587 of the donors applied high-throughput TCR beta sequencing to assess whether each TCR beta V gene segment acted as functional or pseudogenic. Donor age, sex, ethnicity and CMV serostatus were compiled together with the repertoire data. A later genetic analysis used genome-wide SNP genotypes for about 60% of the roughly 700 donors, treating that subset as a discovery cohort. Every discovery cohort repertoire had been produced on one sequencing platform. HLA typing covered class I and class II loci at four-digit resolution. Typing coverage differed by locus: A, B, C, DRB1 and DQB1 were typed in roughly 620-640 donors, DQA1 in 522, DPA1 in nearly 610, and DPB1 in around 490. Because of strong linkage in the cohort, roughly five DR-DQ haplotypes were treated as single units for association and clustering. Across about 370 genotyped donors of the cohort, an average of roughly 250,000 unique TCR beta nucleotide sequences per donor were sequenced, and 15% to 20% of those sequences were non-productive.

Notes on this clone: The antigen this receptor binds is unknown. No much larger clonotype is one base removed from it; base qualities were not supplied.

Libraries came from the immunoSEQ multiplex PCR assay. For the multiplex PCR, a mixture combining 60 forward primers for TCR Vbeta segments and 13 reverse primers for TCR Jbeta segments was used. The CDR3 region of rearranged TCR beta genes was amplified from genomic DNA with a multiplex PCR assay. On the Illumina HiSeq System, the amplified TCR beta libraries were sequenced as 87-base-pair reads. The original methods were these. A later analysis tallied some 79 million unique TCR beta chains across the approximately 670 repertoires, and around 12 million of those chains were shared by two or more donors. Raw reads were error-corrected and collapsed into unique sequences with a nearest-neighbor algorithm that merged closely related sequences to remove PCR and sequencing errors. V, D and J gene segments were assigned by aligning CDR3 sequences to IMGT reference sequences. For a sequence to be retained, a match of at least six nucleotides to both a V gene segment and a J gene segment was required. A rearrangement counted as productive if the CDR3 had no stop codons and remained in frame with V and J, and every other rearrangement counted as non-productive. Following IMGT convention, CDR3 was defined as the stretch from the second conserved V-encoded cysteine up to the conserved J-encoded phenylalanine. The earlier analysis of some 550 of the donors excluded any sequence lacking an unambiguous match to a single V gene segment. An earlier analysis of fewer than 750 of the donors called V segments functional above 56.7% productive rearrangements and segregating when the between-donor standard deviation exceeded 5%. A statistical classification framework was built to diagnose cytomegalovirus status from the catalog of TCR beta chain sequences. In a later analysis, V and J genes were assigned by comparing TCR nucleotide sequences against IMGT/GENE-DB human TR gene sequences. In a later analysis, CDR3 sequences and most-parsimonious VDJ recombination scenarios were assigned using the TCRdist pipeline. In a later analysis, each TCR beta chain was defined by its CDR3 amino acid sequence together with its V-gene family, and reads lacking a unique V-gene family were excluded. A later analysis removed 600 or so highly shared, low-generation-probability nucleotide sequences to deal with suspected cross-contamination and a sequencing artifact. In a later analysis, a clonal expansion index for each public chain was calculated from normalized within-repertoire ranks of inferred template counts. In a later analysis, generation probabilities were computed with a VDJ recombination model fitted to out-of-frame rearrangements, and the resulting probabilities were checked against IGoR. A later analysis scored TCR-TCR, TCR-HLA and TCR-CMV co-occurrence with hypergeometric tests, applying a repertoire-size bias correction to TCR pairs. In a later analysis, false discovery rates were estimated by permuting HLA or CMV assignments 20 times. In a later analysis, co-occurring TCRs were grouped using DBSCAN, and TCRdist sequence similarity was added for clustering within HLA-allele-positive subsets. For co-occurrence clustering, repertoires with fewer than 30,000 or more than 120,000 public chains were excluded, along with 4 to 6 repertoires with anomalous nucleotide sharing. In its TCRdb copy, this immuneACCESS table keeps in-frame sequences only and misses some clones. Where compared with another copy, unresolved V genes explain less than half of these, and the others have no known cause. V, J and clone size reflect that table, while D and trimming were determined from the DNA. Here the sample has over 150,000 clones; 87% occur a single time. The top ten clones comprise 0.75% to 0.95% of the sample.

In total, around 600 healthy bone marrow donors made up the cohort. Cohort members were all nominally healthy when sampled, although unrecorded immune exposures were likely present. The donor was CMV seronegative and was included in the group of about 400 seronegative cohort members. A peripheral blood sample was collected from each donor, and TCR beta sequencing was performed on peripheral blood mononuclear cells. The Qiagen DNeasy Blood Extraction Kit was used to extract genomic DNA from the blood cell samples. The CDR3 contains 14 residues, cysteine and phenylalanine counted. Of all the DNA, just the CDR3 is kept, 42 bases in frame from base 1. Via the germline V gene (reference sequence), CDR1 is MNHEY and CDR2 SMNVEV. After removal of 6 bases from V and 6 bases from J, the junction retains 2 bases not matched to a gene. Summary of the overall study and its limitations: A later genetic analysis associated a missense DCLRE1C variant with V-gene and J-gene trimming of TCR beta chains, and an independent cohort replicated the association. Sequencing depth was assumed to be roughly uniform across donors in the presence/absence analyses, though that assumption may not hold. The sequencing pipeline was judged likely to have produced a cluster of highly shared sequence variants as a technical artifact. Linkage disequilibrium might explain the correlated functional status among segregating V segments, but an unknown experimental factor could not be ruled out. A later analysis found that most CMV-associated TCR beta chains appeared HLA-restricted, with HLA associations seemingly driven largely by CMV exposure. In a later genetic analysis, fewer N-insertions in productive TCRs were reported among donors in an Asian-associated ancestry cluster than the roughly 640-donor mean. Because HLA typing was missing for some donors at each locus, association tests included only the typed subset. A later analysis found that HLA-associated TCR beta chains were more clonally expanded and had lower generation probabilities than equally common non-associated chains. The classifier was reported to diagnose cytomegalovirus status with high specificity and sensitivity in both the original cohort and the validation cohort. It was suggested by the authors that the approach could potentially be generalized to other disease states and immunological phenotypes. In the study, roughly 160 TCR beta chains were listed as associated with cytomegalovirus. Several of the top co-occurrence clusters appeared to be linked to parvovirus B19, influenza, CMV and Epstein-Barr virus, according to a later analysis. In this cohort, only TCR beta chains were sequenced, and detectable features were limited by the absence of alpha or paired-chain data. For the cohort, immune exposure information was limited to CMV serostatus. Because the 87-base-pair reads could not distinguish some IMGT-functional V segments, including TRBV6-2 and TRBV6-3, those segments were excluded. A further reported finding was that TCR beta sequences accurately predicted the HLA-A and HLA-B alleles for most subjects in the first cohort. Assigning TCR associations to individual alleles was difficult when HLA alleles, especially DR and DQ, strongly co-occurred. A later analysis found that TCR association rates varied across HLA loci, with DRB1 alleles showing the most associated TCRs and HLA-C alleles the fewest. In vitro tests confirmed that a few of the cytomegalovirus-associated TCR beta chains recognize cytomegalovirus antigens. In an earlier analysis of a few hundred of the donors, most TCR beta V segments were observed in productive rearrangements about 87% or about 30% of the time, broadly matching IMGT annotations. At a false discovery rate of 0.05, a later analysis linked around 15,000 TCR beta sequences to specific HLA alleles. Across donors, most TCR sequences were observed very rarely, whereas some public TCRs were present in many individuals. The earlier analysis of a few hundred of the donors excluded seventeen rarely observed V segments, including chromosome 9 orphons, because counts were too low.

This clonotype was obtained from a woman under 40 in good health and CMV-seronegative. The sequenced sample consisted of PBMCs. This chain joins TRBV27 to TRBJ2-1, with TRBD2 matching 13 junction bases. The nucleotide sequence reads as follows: TGTGCCAGCAGCAGGACTAGCGGGAGCAATGAGCAGTTCTTC. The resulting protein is CASSRTSGSNEQFF.